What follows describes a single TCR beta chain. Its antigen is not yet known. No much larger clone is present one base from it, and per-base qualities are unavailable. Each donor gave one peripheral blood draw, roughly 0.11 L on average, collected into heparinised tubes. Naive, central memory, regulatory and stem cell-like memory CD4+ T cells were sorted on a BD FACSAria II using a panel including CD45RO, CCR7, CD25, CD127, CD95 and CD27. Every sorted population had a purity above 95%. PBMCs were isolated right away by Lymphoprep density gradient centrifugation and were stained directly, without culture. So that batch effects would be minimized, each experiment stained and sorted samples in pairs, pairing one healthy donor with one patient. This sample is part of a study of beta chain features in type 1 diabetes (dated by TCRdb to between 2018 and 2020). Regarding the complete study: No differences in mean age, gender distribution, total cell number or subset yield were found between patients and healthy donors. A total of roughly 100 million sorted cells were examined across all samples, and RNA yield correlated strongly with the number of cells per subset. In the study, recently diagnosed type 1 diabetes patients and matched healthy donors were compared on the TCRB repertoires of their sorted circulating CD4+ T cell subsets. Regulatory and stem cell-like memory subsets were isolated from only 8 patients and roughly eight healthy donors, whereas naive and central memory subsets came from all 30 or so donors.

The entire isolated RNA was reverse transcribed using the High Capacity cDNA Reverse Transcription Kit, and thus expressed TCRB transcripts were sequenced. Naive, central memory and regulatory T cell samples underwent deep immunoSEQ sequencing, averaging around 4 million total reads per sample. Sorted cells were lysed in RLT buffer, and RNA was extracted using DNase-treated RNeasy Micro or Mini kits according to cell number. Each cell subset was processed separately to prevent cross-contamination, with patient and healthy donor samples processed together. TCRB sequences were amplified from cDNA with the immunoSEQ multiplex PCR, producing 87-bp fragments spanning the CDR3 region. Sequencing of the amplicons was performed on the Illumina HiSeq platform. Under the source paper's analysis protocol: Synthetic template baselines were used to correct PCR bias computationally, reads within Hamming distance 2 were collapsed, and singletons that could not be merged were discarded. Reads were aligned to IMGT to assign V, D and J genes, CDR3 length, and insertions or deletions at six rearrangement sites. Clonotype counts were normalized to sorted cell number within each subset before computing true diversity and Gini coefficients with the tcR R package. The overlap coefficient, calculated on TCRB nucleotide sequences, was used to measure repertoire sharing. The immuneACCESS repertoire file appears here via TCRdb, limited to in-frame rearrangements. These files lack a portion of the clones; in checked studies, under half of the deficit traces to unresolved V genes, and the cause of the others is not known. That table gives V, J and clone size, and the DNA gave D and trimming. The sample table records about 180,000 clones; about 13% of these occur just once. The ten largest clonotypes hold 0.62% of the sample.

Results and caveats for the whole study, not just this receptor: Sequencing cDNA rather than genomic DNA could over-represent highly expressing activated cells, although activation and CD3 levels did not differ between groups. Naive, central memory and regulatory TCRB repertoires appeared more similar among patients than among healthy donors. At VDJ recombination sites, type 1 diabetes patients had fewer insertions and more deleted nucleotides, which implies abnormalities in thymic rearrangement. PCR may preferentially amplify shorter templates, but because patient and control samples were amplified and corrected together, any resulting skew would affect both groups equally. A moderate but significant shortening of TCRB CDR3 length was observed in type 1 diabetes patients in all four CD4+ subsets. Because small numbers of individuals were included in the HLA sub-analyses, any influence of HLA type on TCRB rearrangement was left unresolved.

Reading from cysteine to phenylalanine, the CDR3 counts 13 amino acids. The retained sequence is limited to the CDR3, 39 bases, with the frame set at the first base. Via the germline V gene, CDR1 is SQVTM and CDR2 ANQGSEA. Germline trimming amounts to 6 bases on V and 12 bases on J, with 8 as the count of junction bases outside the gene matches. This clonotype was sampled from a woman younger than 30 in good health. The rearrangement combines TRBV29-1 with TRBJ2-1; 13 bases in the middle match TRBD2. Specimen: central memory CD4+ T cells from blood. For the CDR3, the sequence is CSVRGLAGVGQFF. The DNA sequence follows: TGCAGCGTACGAGGACTAGCGGGAGTGGGGCAGTTCTTC.